This paragraph covers one T cell receptor beta chain sequence. Its antigen remains unidentified. Then a second PCR, running roughly 7 to 11 cycles, was carried out with a sample-barcoded 5' primer and a J-beta primer mix. TCRdb redid the calling of the 5' RACE reads with MiXCR, one entry per CDR3 protein. The sample yields 1,500,000 or so distinct CDR3 sequences, roughly 64% seen once. These data belong to a study of blood T cells in healthy people across ages. Trimming cost V 4 bases and J 7 bases, with 11 bases left between them. This CDR3 has 13 amino acids. Germline V gives CDR1 LGHNT, CDR2 FRNRAP. Study findings and constraints: Estimated diversity, derived from one million T cells, was regarded as an underestimate.

The sample consisted of blood. This chain joins TRBV12-5 and TRBJ2-1; D not resolved. The clonotype comes from a man aged 18 to 29 in good health. CDR3 region: CASGSFRLNEQFF. CDR3 in DNA: TGTGCTAGTGGTTCTTTTAGGCTAAATGAGCAGTTCTTC.